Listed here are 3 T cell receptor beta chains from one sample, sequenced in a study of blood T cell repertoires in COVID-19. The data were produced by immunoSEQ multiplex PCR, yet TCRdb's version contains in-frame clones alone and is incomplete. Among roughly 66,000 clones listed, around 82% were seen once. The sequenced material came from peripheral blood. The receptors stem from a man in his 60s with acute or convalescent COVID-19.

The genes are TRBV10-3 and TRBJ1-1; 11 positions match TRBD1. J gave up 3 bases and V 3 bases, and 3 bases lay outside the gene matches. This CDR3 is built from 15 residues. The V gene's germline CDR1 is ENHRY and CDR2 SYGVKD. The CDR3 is CAISDRDRGDTEAFF. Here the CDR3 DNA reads TGTGCCATCAGTGACCGGGACAGGGGGGACACTGAAGCTTTCTTT.

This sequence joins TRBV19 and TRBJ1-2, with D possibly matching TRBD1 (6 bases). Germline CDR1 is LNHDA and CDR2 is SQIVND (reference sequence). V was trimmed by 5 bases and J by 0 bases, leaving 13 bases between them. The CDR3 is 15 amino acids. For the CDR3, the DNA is TGTGCCAGTAGTTTACAGGGTACAGCTAACTATGGCTACACCTTC. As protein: CASSLQGTANYGYTF. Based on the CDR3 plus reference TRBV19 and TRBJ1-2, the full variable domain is DGGITQSPKYLFRKEGQNVTLSCEQNLNHDAMYWYRQDPGQGLRLIYYSQIVNDFQKGDIAEGYSVSREKKESFPLTVTSAQKNPTAFYLCASSLQGTANYGYTFGSGTRLTVV.

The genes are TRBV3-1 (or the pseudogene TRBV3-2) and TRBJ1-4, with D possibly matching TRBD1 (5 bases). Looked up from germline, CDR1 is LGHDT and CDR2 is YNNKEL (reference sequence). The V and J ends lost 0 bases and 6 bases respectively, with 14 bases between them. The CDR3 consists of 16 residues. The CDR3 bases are TGTGCCAGCAGCCAAGATACCAGGGCCGGTTATGAAAAACTGTTTTTT. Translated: CASSQDTRAGYEKLFF.